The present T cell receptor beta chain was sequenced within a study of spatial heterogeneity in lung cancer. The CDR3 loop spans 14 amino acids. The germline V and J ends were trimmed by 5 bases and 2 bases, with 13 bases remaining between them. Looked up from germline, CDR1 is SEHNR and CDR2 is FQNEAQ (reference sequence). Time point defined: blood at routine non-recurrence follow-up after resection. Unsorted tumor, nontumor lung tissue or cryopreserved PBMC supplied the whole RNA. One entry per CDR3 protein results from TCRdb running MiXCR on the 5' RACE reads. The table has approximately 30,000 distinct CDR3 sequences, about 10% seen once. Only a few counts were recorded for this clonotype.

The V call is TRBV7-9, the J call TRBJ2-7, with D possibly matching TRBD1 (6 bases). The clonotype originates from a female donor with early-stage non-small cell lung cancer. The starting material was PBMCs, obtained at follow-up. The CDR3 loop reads CASSIGQRPYEQYF. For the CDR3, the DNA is TGTGCCAGCAGCATTGGACAGCGCCCCTACGAGCAGTACTTC.